This T cell receptor (beta chain) was retrieved from a study of blood T cell repertoires in COVID-19. Overall study context: The United States, Italy and Spain were the sources of the acute and convalescent COVID-19 samples.

Sequencing was performed with immunoSEQ multiplex PCR; in TCRdb, only in-frame clones are kept and a portion is missing. Of under 250,000 clones in the sample, around 85% were seen once. V lost 7 bases, J lost 5 bases, and 8 bases stayed unmatched. The CDR3 spans 14 residues. Germline V gene sequence: CDR1 MRHNA, CDR2 SNTAGT. The chain couples TRBV6-4 to TRBJ2-5; TRBD1 matches at 9 bases. The TCR was taken from an older woman with active or convalescent COVID-19. Sequenced input: peripheral blood. CDR3 in amino acids: CASIGTGSGETQYF. CDR3 coding DNA: TGTGCCAGCATCGGGACAGGGTCGGGCGAGACCCAGTACTTC.